Here is one TCR beta chain with its context. What it binds is not known. The data originate from a study of cytomegalovirus exposure and HLA in healthy donors. Overall study results and limits: A missense variant in DCLRE1C was later tied to TCR beta V- and J-gene trimming.

Sampled while nominally healthy, donors likely had unrecorded immune exposures. Use of 60 Vbeta and 13 Jbeta primers characterized the PCR. Sequenced by immunoSEQ multiplex PCR; TCRdb stores in-frame clones only, minus some. Of roughly 160,000 clones detected, 60% to 80% appear once; the ten largest clones hold around 1.4%. This receptor was taken from a man aged 60-69 years in good health and CMV-seronegative. Sequenced: PBMCs.

Written as DNA, the CDR3 is TGTGCCAGTAGTATGGCGGGGGGGTTCGAGCAGTACTTC. Encoded protein: CASSMAGGFEQYF. The chain recombines TRBV19 with TRBJ2-7; TRBD2 matches 9 bases. This CDR3 has 13 residues. The V gene's germline CDR1 is LNHDA and CDR2 SQIVND (reference sequence). The V segment lost 3 bases and the J segment 6 bases; nucleotides outside the gene matches: 3.